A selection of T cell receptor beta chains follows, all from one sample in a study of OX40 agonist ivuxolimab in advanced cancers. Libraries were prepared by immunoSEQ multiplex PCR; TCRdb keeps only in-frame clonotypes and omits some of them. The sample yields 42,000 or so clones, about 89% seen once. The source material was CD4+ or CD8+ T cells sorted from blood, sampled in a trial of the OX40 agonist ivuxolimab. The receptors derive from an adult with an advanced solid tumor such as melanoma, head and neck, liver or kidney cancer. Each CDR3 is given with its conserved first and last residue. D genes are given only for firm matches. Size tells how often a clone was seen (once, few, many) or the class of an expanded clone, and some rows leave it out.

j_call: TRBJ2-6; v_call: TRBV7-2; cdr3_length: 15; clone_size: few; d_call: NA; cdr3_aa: CASSFGSLVANVLTF; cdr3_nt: TGTGCCAGCAGCTTTGGCAGTTTGGTGGCCAACGTCCTGACTTTC
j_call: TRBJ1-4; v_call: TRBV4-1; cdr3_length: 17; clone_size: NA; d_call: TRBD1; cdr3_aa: CASSRGWDRGSGEKLFF; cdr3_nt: TGCGCCAGCAGCCGAGGGTGGGACAGGGGTTCGGGTGAAAAACTGTTTTTT
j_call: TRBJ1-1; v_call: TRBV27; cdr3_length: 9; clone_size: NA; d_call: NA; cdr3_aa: CASPPSAFF; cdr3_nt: TGTGCCAGCCCCCCCTCAGCTTTCTTT
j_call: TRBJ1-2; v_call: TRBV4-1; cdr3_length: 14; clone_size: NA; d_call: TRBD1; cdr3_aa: CASSQADRGYGYTF; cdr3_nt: TGCGCCAGCAGCCAGGCCGACAGGGGATATGGCTACACCTTC
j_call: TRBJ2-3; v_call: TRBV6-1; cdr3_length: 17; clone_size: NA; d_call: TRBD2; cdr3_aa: CASSATGLAGGTDTQYF; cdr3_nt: TGTGCCAGCAGTGCCACCGGGCTAGCGGGGGGCACAGATACGCAGTATTTT
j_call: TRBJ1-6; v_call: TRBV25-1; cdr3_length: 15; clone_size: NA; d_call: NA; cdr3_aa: CASSEGGSGRPPLHF; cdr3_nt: TGTGCCAGCAGTGAGGGGGGGTCCGGAAGGCCACCCCTCCACTTT
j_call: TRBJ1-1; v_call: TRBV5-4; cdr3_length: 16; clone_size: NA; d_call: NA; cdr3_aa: CASSFGPLISDTEAFF; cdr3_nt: TGTGCCAGCAGCTTCGGCCCTCTGATAAGCGACACTGAAGCTTTCTTT
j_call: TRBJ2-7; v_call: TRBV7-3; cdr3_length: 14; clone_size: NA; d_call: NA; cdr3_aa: CASSLGGYYYEQYF; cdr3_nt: TGTGCCAGCAGCTTAGGAGGTTACTATTACGAGCAGTACTTC
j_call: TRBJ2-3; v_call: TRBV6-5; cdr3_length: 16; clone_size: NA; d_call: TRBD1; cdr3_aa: CASSYRWTGGPDTQYF; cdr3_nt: TGTGCCAGCAGCTACAGGTGGACAGGGGGCCCAGATACGCAGTATTTT
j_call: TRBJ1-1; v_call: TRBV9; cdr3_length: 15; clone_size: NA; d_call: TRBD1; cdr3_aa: CASSVDAGQGTEAFF; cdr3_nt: TGTGCCAGCAGCGTAGACGCGGGACAGGGGACTGAAGCTTTCTTT
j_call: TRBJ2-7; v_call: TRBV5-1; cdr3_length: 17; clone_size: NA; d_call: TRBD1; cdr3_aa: CASSLDVPGQGASEQYF; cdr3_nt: TGCGCCAGCAGCTTGGACGTACCGGGACAGGGGGCATCCGAGCAGTACTTC
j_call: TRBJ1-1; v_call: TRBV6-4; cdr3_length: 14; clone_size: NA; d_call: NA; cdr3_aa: CASRATGRDTEAFF; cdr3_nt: TGTGCCAGCAGAGCTACAGGGAGAGACACTGAAGCTTTCTTT
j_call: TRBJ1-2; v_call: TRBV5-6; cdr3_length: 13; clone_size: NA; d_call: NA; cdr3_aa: CASTLRDGYGYTF; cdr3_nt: TGTGCCAGCACCTTAAGGGACGGCTATGGCTACACCTTC
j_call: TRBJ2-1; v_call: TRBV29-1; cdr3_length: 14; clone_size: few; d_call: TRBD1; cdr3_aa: CSVTEGATGNEQFF; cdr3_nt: TGCAGCGTTACAGAGGGGGCAACTGGAAATGAGCAGTTCTTC
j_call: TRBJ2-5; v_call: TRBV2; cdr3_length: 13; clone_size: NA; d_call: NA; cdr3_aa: CASRGGRQETQYF; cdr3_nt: TGTGCCAGCAGGGGCGGGCGCCAAGAGACCCAGTACTTC
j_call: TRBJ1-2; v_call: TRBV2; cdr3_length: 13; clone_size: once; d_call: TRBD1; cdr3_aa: CASRDRGPWGYTF; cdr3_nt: TGTGCCAGCAGGGACAGGGGCCCGTGGGGCTACACCTTC
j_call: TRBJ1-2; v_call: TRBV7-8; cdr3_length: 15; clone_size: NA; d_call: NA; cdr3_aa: CASSLGHGALYGYTF; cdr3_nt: TGTGCCAGCAGCTTAGGGCACGGGGCCCTTTATGGCTACACCTTC
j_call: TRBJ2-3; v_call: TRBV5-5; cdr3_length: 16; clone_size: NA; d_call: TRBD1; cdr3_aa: CASSLAGTGSTDTQYF; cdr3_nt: TGTGCCAGCAGCTTGGCCGGGACAGGAAGCACAGATACGCAGTATTTT
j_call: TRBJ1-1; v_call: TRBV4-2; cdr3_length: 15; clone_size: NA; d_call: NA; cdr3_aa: CASSQDTRGNTEAFF; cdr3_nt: TGTGCCAGCAGCCAAGATACCAGGGGGAACACTGAAGCTTTCTTT
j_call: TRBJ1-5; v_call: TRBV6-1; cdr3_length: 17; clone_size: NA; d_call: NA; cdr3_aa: CASSEFGRGADNQPQHF; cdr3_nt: TGTGCCAGCAGTGAATTTGGAAGGGGGGCTGACAATCAGCCCCAGCATTTT
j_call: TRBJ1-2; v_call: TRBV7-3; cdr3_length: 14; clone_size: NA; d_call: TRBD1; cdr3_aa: CASSLTGEVAGYTF; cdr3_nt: TGTGCCAGCAGCCTTACAGGGGAGGTCGCTGGCTACACCTTC
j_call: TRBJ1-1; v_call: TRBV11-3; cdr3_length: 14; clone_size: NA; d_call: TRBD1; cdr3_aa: CASSLTAGGTEAFF; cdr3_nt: TGTGCCAGCAGCTTAACTGCAGGGGGCACTGAAGCTTTCTTT
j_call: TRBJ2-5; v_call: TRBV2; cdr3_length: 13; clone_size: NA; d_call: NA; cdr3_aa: CASSGPGSETQYF; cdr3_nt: TGTGCCAGCAGTGGACCGGGTTCGGAGACCCAGTACTTC
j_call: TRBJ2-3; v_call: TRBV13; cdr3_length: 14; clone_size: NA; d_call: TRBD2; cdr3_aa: CASSFGLAADTQYF; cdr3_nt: TGTGCCAGCAGCTTTGGACTAGCAGCGGATACGCAGTATTTT
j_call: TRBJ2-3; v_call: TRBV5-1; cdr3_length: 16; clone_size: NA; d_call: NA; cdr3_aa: CASSLAPGPSTDTQYF; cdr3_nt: TGCGCCAGCAGCTTGGCCCCGGGTCCTAGCACAGATACGCAGTATTTT
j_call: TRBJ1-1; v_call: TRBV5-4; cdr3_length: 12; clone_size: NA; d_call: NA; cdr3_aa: CASSLPGSAAFF; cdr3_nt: TGTGCCAGCAGCTTGCCGGGATCGGCAGCTTTCTTT
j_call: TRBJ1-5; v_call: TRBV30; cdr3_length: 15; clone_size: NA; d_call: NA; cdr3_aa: CAWSRGDRLNQPQHF; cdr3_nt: TGTGCCTGGAGTCGGGGGGACCGGCTTAATCAGCCCCAGCATTTT
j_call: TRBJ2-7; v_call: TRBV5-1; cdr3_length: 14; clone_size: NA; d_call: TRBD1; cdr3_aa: CASSLAGQGGEQYF; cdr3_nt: TGCGCCAGCAGCTTGGCCGGACAGGGTGGCGAGCAGTACTTC
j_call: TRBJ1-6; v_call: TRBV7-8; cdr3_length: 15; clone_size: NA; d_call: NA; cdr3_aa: CASSLDRDRDSPLHF; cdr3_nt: TGTGCCAGCAGCTTAGACAGGGATAGGGATTCACCCCTCCACTTT
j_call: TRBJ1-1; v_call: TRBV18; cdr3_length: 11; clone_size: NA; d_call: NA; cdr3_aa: CASSPGPEAFF; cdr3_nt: TGTGCCAGCTCACCGGGTCCTGAGGCTTTCTTT
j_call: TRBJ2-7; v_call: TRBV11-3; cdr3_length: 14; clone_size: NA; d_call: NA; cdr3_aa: CASSLGDRSYEQYF; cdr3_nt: TGTGCCAGCAGCTTGGGTGACCGCTCCTACGAGCAGTACTTC
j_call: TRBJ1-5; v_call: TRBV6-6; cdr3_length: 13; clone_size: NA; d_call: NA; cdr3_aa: CASSYEGVQPQHF; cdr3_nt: TGTGCCAGCAGTTACGAGGGGGTCCAGCCCCAGCATTTT
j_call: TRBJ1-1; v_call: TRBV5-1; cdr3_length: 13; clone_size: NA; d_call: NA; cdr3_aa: CASRGALNTEAFF; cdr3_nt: TGCGCCAGCAGAGGGGCCCTGAACACTGAAGCTTTCTTT
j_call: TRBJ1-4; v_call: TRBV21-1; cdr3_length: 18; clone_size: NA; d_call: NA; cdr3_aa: CASSKEWGSLPTNEKLFF; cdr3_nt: TGTGCCAGCAGCAAAGAATGGGGCAGCTTACCAACTAATGAAAAACTGTTTTTT
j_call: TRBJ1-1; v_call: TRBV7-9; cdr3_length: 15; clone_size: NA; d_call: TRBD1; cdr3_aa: CASSFRQGANAEAFF; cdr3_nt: TGTGCCAGCAGCTTTCGACAGGGGGCGAATGCTGAAGCTTTCTTT